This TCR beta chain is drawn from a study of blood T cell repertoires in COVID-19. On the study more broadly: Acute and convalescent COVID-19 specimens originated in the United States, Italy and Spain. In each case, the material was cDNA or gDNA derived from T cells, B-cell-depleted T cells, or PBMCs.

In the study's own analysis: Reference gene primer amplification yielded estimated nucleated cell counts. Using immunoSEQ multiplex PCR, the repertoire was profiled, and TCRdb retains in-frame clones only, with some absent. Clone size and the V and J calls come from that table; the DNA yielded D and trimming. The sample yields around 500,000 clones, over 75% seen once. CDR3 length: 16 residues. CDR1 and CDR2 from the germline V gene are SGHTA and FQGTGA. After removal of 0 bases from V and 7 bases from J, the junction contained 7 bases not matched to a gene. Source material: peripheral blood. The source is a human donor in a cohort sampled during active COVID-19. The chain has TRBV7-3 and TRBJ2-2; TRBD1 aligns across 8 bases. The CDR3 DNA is TGTGCCAGCAGCTTAACGGGACAGGCTGCAGGCGGGGAGCTGTTTTTT. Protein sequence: CASSLTGQAAGGELFF.